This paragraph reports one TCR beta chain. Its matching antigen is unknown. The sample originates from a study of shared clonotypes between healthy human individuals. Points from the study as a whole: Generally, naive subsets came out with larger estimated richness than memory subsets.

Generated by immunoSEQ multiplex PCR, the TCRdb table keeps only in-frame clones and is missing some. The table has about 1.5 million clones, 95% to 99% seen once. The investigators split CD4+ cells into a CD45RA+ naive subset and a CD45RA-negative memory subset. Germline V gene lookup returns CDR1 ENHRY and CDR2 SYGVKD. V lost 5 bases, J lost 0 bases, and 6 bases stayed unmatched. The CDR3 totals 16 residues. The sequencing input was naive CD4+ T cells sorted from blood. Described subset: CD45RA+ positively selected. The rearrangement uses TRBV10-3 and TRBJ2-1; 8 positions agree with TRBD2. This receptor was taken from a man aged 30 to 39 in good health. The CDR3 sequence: CAISRSGISSYNEQFF. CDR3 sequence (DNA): TGTGCCATCAGTCGTAGCGGGATAAGCTCCTACAATGAGCAGTTCTTC.